The source of this T cell receptor (beta chain) is a study of T cells after yellow fever vaccination. The overall study: Libraries from low-cell-number fractions were prepared with the SMART-Seq v4 Ultra Low Input RNA kit.

This clonotype appeared a few times. The antigen remains undetermined. TCRdb passed the 5' RACE reads through MiXCR, listing each CDR3 protein once. In the table there are more than 300,000 distinct CDR3 sequences, about 10% of which are singletons. The CDR3 contains 15 residues. Trimming stripped 4 bases from V and 8 bases from J, with 18 bases between. Study-wide results and caveats: Booster samples showed a return of most primary-vaccination clones (about 97% CD4, over 70% CD8). Within FACS-sorted repertoires, abundant clonotypes contaminating from the bulk population could be present.

Sample: CD4+ T cells sorted from PBMCs, taken 45 days after the yellow fever booster vaccination. V and J are TRBV23-1 and TRBJ2-1, with D maybe TRBD2 (6 bases). TRBV23-1 is identified as an open reading frame with a role that is uncertain. The sequence derives from a man between 18 and 29 years old who received the YFV17D yellow fever vaccine. CDR3 amino acids: CASSLGGTTWDEQFF. Written as DNA, the CDR3 is TGCGCCAGCAGTCTCGGGGGAACGACGTGGGATGAGCAGTTCTTC.